This T cell receptor beta chain was obtained from a study of T cell responses to AZD1222 COVID-19 vaccine. Germline values: CDR1 ENHRY, CDR2 SYGVKD. The CDR3 length is 15 residues. The V gene end was trimmed by 5 bases and the J gene end by 3 bases; junction bases not matched to a gene: 9. Only in-frame clones appear in the TCRdb table, and some are missing; sequencing was by immunoSEQ multiplex PCR. The data hold about 85,000 clones, with 85% observed a single time. V is TRBV10-3 and J is TRBJ1-2; 7 positions agree with TRBD1. The sequenced sample was peripheral blood, obtained 28 days after the second AZD1222 dose. This sequence was found in an adult who received the AZD1222 COVID-19 vaccine. CDR3 in DNA: TGTGCCATCAGTAGGTCGACAGGGAAAGACTATGGCTACACCTTC. Protein product: CAISRSTGKDYGYTF.